These 27 T cell receptor beta chains share one sample of origin, sequenced in a study of blood T cells in healthy people across ages. Primers used in a second PCR of about 6 to 11 cycles were a sample-barcoded 5' primer and a J-beta primer mix. TCRdb ran MiXCR on the 5' RACE reads and lists one entry per CDR3 protein. The table lists about 1.6 million distinct CDR3 sequences, about 31% of them singletons. Sequences were obtained from blood. Receptors originate from a woman in her thirties in good health.

Note on this clonotype: This sequence may be a read error, since a much larger clone differs from it by one base. The chain couples TRBV10-3 to TRBJ2-1; no clear D. The CDR3 consists of 15 residues. Trimming pared 3 bases from V and 10 bases from J, leaving 19 bases between. Germline V gives CDR1 ENHRY, CDR2 SYGVKD. Here the CDR3 reads CAISDTVRSSYEQFF. CDR3 coding DNA: TGTGCCATCAGTGATACCGTCAGGAGCTCCTACGAGCAGTTCTTC.

Only a few counts were recorded for this clonotype. The chain has TRBV28 and TRBJ2-7, with D possibly being TRBD1 (5 bases). V was clipped by 3 bases and J by 3 bases, with 27 bases between them. The germline CDR1 and CDR2 sequences are MDHEN and SYDVKM. The CDR3 spans 19 residues. CDR3 sequence: CASSFPLTSRGNPNYEQYF. CDR3 coding DNA: TGTGCCAGCAGTTTCCCCTTGACCAGTAGGGGCAATCCGAACTACGAGCAGTACTTC.

The V and J genes are TRBV21-1 and TRBJ2-7; whether TRBD1, the table's D call, matches the DNA was not checked. TRBV21-1 is flagged as a pseudogene. This CDR3 contains 15 residues. The DNA for the CDR3 is TGTGCCAGCAGCAAACCGGGACCCCCGAGGTTCGAGCAGTACTTC. Translating it yields CASSKPGPPRFEQYF.

CDR3 residues: CASEESRRHSNQPQHF. For the CDR3, the DNA is TGCGCCAGCGAGGAAAGCAGACGCCATAGCAATCAGCCCCAGCATTTT. The chain employs TRBV5-1 and TRBJ1-5; no firm D call. Trimming cost V 7 bases and J 0 bases, with 17 bases left between them. Germline loops: CDR1 SGHRS, CDR2 YFSETQ. The CDR3 totals 16 residues.

A word on this clonotype: This may come from a read error, since a much larger clone is one base off. This chain links TRBV29-1 with TRBJ2-1, with D possibly being TRBD1 (7 bases). The germline gives CDR1 SQVTM, CDR2 ANQGSEA. The CDR3 is made up of 15 amino acids. The V and J ends lost 0 bases and 13 bases respectively, with 22 bases between them. The DNA of the CDR3 is TGCAGCGTTGAAGATCCGAGACAGGGACTGGAGACCCAGTTCTTC. Translated: CSVEDPRQGLETQFF.

The chain employs TRBV6-1 and TRBJ2-7; the D gene is possibly TRBD2 (7 bases). Trimming removed 6 bases from V and 0 bases from J, with 21 bases in between. The CDR3 length is 17 residues. Germline lookup yields CDR1 MNHNS and CDR2 SASEGT. CDR3 amino acids: CASSSRWGGQSSYEQYF. CDR3 nucleotide sequence: TGTGCCAGCAGCTCAAGATGGGGGGGACAAAGCTCCTACGAGCAGTACTTC.

A word on this clonotype: A far larger clone is just one base off, so this is likely a read error. The DNA for the CDR3 is TGTGCCAGCAGTGGGTACAATGAGCAGTACTTC. Amino acid sequence: CASSGYNEQYF. V is TRBV25-1 and J is TRBJ2-5, with no clear D. The CDR3 runs to 11 residues. Germline values: CDR1 MGHDK, CDR2 SYGVNS. The V gene lost 4 bases and the J gene lost 11 bases, with 11 bases spanning the gap.

In DNA, the CDR3 is TGCAGTGCTAGGGACAACCTGAACACTGAAGCTTTCTTT. Protein sequence: CSARDNLNTEAFF. The chain employs TRBV20-1 and TRBJ1-1; perhaps TRBD1 as D (5 bases). The CDR3 contains 13 residues. V was trimmed by 3 bases and J by 0 bases, leaving 8 bases between them. From germline, CDR1 is DFQATT and CDR2 SNEGSKA (reference sequence).

V gene TRBV9 combines with J gene TRBJ1-2, with D unclear. The CDR3 sequence is 13 residues long. The germline V gene has CDR1 SGDLS and CDR2 YYNGEE. Trimming pared 3 bases from V and 7 bases from J, leaving 13 bases between. CDR3: CASSGDIRSGYTF. The CDR3 DNA sequence: TGTGCCAGCAGCGGCGACATCAGAAGTGGCTACACCTTC.

This clonotype has just a few counts. This rearrangement joins TRBV7-9 to TRBJ2-5, with D hard to call. Germline CDR1 reads SEHNR; CDR2 reads FQNEAQ (reference sequence). This CDR3 contains 15 residues. Trimming left V 1 base short and J 5 bases short, with 14 bases between. The CDR3 loop is CASSLVGVVGETQYF. The CDR3 coding sequence is TGTGCCAGCAGCTTAGTTGGAGTTGTAGGTGAGACCCAGTACTTC.

The chain uses TRBV2 and TRBJ2-3; 8 bases line up with TRBD1. Trimming cost V 2 bases and J 4 bases; bases outside gene matches: 5. The CDR3 is 15 residues long. Germline V gene sequence: CDR1 SNHLY, CDR2 FYNNEI. As DNA, the CDR3 is TGTGCCAGCAGTGAACTCGGACAGGGACCAGATACGCAGTATTTT. It codes for CASSELGQGPDTQYF. Drawing the rest from reference TRBV2 and TRBJ2-3, the complete variable domain is EPEVTQTPSHQVTQMGQEVILRCVPISNHLYFYWYRQILGQKVEFLVSFYNNEISEKSEIFDDQFSVERPDGSNFTLKIRSTKLEDSAMYFCASSELGQGPDTQYFGPGTRLTVL.

This clonotype was observed a few times. The CDR3 sequence is CSALSRKDRGLFNSPLHF. CDR3 nucleotide sequence: TGCAGTGCCCTATCCCGAAAGGACAGGGGGCTCTTTAATTCACCCCTCCACTTT. J is TRBJ1-6 and V is TRBV20-1; 11 bases match TRBD1. J lost 6 bases, V lost 6 bases, and 16 bases had no gene match. In germline, CDR1 is DFQATT, CDR2 SNEGSKA (reference sequence). The CDR3 loop spans 18 amino acids.

Concerning this clonotype: One end of the junction does not line up with germline, which may come from a read error. The chain couples TRBV7-6 to TRBJ2-1; TRBD2 matches at 9 bases. The CDR3 sequence is 17 residues long. Germline V gene sequence: CDR1 SGHVS, CDR2 FNYEAQ. CDR3 loop: CTSSSMTSGATGDEQFF. Here the CDR3 DNA reads TGTACCAGCAGCTCTATGACTAGCGGAGCTACGGGGGATGAGCAGTTCTTC.

The chain employs TRBV9 and TRBJ2-3; no definite D call. CDR3 length: 16 residues. Germline CDR1 is SGDLS and CDR2 is YYNGEE. V lost 2 bases to trimming and J lost 2 bases, with 15 bases between them. CDR3 nucleotide sequence: TGTGCCAGCAGCGTTCTTGGTACACCACTCACAGATACGCAGTATTTT. Translated, it gives CASSVLGTPLTDTQYF. The whole variable domain, filled in from reference TRBV9 and TRBJ2-3, reads DSGVTQTPKHLITATGQRVTLRCSPRSGDLSVYWYQQSLDQGLQFLIQYYNGEERAKGNILERFSAQQFPDLHSELNLSSLELGDSALYFCASSVLGTPLTDTQYFGPGTRLTVL.

The chain combines TRBV9 with TRBJ2-1; perhaps D is TRBD1 or TRBD2 (5 bases each). V lost 4 bases and J lost 0, with 17 bases in between. This CDR3 contains 17 residues. Per the germline V gene, CDR1 is SGDLS and CDR2 is YYNGEE. CDR3 in amino acids: CASSNPGKGTSYNEQFF. CDR3 in DNA: TGTGCCAGCAGCAACCCAGGGAAGGGGACCTCCTACAATGAGCAGTTCTTC.

V is TRBV19 and J is TRBJ2-3; 14 bases fit TRBD2. CDR1 and CDR2 from the germline V gene are LNHDA and SQIVND (reference sequence). This CDR3 spans 21 amino acids. The V gene end was trimmed by 5 bases and the J gene end by 5 bases; junction bases not matched to a gene: 21. The CDR3 nucleotides read TGTGCCAGTAGTCCAGATTCAGTAGCCCCCGGGACTAGCGGGGGATTAGATACGCAGTATTTT. Its translation: CASSPDSVAPGTSGGLDTQYF. Looking up the rest from reference TRBV19 and TRBJ2-3 gives the full variable domain: DGGITQSPKYLFRKEGQNVTLSCEQNLNHDAMYWYRQDPGQGLRLIYYSQIVNDFQKGDIAEGYSVSREKKESFPLTVTSAQKNPTAFYLCASSPDSVAPGTSGGLDTQYFGPGTRLTVL.

The chain is built from TRBV4-1 and TRBJ2-1; 10 bases are shared with TRBD1. V trimming: 1 base; J trimming: 7 bases; junction bases outside the gene matches: 13. CDR3 length equals 18 residues. Germline values: CDR1 MGHRA, CDR2 YSYEKL. CDR3 region: CASSQVGGGQGVRNEQFF. The DNA of the CDR3 is TGCGCCAGCAGCCAAGTTGGGGGCGGACAGGGGGTTAGGAATGAGCAGTTCTTC.

In this sample, this clonotype turned up a few times. The J gene is TRBJ2-3, the V gene TRBV3-1, with D unresolved. Germline lookup yields CDR1 LGHDT and CDR2 YNNKEL (reference sequence). This CDR3 has 16 residues. Trimming removed 1 base at V and 3 bases at J, with 14 bases between. CDR3 DNA sequence: TGTGCCAGCAGCCAAGTGGTGGATTTTACGACAGATACGCAGTATTTT. Encoded protein: CASSQVVDFTTDTQYF.

The V gene is TRBV3-1, the J gene TRBJ1-2; 7 nucleotides agree with TRBD1. Per the germline V gene, CDR1 is LGHDT and CDR2 is YNNKEL (reference sequence). The CDR3 is 15 amino acids. The V gene end was trimmed by 0 bases and the J gene end by 4 bases; junction bases not matched to a gene: 5. The CDR3 spells CASSQEQGQAYGYTF. The CDR3 DNA reads as TGTGCCAGCAGCCAAGAACAGGGGCAGGCCTATGGCTACACCTTC.

This clonotype was found many times. The V and J genes are TRBV20-1 and TRBJ1-5; maybe TRBD1 (5 bases). The germline V gene has CDR1 DFQATT and CDR2 SNEGSKA (reference sequence). Between the trimmed V and J ends, which lost 6 bases and 3 bases, there was a span of 12 bases. The CDR3 is 13 amino acids. This CDR3 reads CSAADSNNQPQHF. DNA for the CDR3: TGCAGTGCAGCTGACAGCAACAATCAGCCCCAGCATTTT.

Turning to this clonotype: The junction departs from the called germline gene at one end, perhaps through a read error. V is TRBV20-1 and J is TRBJ2-2, with D perhaps matching TRBD1 or TRBD2 (5 bases each). The V gene's germline CDR1 is DFQATT and CDR2 SNEGSKA (reference sequence). There are 13 residues in the CDR3. The CDR3 here is CSASGANIGELFF. The CDR3 DNA reads TGCAGTGCTAGCGGGGCGAACATCGGGGAGCTGTTTTTT.

The V call is TRBV6-1, the J call TRBJ2-3; D unresolved. Looked up from germline, CDR1 is MNHNS and CDR2 is SASEGT. V was clipped by 4 bases and J by 4 bases, with 15 bases between them. This CDR3 spans 15 amino acids. This CDR3 is CASSGHQGGADTQYF. The DNA for the CDR3 is TGTGCCAGCAGTGGGCATCAAGGTGGGGCAGATACGCAGTATTTT.

This clonotype was found once. The chain uses TRBV11-1 and TRBJ2-3; D perhaps matches TRBD1 (6 bases). The CDR3 consists of 15 residues. Per germline, CDR1 SGHAT and CDR2 FQDESV (reference sequence). V shed 11 bases and J shed 3 bases, with 21 bases lying between them. DNA of the CDR3: TGTGCCGGCACCATAGGGGGAACGGTAACAGATACGCAGTATTTT. This codes for CAGTIGGTVTDTQYF.

In its sample, this clonotype was seen many times. The junction and the germline gene differ at one end; a read error may be behind it. This rearrangement joins TRBV5-1 to TRBJ2-1, with 11 bases lining up with TRBD2. Germline CDR1 reads SGHRS; CDR2 reads YFSETQ. The CDR3 length is 15 residues. DNA of the CDR3: TGTGCCAGCAGTCCGGGACTAGCGGCCTACAATGAGCAGTTCTTC. Translating it yields CASSPGLAAYNEQFF. The variable domain in full, completed from reference TRBV5-1 and TRBJ2-1, reads KAGVTQTPRYLIKTRGQQVTLSCSPISGHRSVSWYQQTPGQGLQFLFEYFSETQRNKGNFPGRFSGRQFSNSRSEMNVSTLELGDSALYLCASSPGLAAYNEQFFGPGTRLTVL.

This clonotype has only a few counts. The genes are TRBV2 and TRBJ2-4; D may be TRBD2 (6 bases). The end of the DNA aligns better with TRBJ2-7, so the J call may be wrong. The CDR3 loop spans 13 amino acids. Germline loops: CDR1 SNHLY, CDR2 FYNNEI. The CDR3 nucleotides are TGTGCCAGCAGAGATTCCGGGACTCGCGAGCAGTACTTC. Translation gives CASRDSGTREQYF.

This sequence joins TRBV20-1 and TRBJ2-1; 9 bases line up with TRBD2. V shed 2 bases, J shed 8 bases, and the junction held 10 bases outside the gene matches. CDR1 is DFQATT and CDR2 is SNEGSKA in the germline V gene (reference sequence). The CDR3 loop spans 15 amino acids. The CDR3 DNA reads as TGCAGTGCTAGAAGGGGGGCTAGCGGGACGGATGAGCAGTTCTTC. Protein product: CSARRGASGTDEQFF.

V and J are TRBV2 and TRBJ2-5; D possibly matches TRBD1 or TRBD2 (7 bases each). The V gene lost 10 bases and the J gene lost 5 bases, with 14 bases spanning the gap. The germline gives CDR1 SNHLY, CDR2 FYNNEI. The CDR3 is 12 residues long. The CDR3 DNA reads as TGTGCCACAGGGGGGGTTGGGGAGACCCAGTACTTC. The encoded protein is CATGGVGETQYF.